Listed below are T cell receptor beta chains from one sample, sequenced in a study of read filtering for tumor transcriptome and immune sequencing. TCRdb redid the calling of the reads with MiXCR, one entry per CDR3 protein. Among about 86,000 distinct CDR3 sequences listed, around 12% were seen once. Sequenced input: a population of CD138-negative cells sorted from bone marrow. All receptors come from a donor aged 40 or over with multiple myeloma. The CDR3 runs from the conserved cysteine through the conserved F or W. A D gene is named only where the DNA matches it firmly. Rows may omit the clone size; those that give it use once, few, many or a size class.

>14|TRBD2|many|TRBV5-1|TRBJ2-1
CASRGTSGRNEQFF
TGCGCCAGCAGAGGGACTAGCGGGAGGAATGAGCAGTTCTTC
>14|NA|NA|TRBV4-2|TRBJ1-4
CASSQAGSNEKLFF
TGTGCCAGCAGCCAAGCAGGGTCTAATGAAAAACTGTTTTTT
>15|TRBD2|many|TRBV11-2|TRBJ2-2
CASSLASGSTGELFF
TGTGCCAGCAGCTTAGCTAGCGGGAGTACCGGGGAGCTGTTTTTT
>15|TRBD1|many|TRBV29-1|TRBJ1-5
CSVEREETGPLPQHF
TGCAGCGTTGAAAGGGAGGAGACAGGGCCCTTGCCCCAGCATTTT
>15|NA|many|TRBV20-1|TRBJ1-5
CSAGRGSYSNQPQHF
TGCAGTGCTGGACGGGGATCCTATAGCAATCAGCCCCAGCATTTT
>16|TRBD2|many|TRBV20-1|TRBJ2-1
CSATGTSGRAQHEQFF
TGCAGTGCTACCGGGACTAGCGGGAGGGCCCAGCATGAGCAGTTCTTC
>21|TRBD1|many|TRBV14|TRBJ1-4
CASSRRSTGTGGLSINEKLFF
TGTGCCAGCAGCCGAAGAAGTACCGGGACAGGGGGCCTCAGTATTAATGAAAAACTGTTTTTT
>16|NA|many|TRBV7-9|TRBJ1-5
CASSPGAQGINQPQHF
TGTGCCAGCAGCCCTGGGGCACAGGGAATCAATCAGCCCCAGCATTTT
>14|TRBD1|many|TRBV2|TRBJ1-5
CASSVITGVQPQHF
TGTGCCAGCAGTGTAATAACAGGGGTTCAGCCCCAGCATTTT
>15|TRBD2|NA|TRBV7-9|TRBJ2-7
CASGPGTSGTYERYF
TGTGCCAGCGGCCCTGGGACTAGCGGGACTTACGAGCGGTACTTC
>15|NA|many|TRBV10-3|TRBJ2-5
CAISASHDGQETQYF
TGTGCCATCAGTGCTTCTCACGACGGTCAAGAGACCCAGTACTTC
>14|NA|many|TRBV7-8|TRBJ1-5
CASSLGSLYQPQHF
TGTGCCAGCAGCTTAGGAAGCCTGTACCAGCCCCAGCATTTT
>13|NA|many|TRBV29-1|TRBJ2-7
CSVSGGRSYEQYF
TGCAGCGTTTCAGGCGGCCGCTCCTACGAGCAGTACTTC
>15|TRBD1|many|TRBV18|TRBJ2-1
CASSPRLQGAHEQFF
TGTGCCAGCTCACCACGCTTACAGGGGGCTCATGAGCAGTTCTTC
>14|NA|many|TRBV5-1|TRBJ2-6
CASTGSTGANVLTF
TGCGCCAGCACAGGGTCTACTGGGGCCAACGTCCTGACTTTC
>15|TRBD1|many|TRBV7-2|TRBJ2-3
CASSLDRVGSDTQYF
TGTGCCAGCAGCTTGGACAGGGTGGGTTCGGATACGCAGTATTTT
>15|TRBD1|many|TRBV12-3/TRBV12-4|TRBJ1-1
CASSLSRDRFTEAFF
TGTGCCAGCAGTCTGTCCCGGGACAGGTTCACTGAAGCTTTCTTT
>16|TRBD1|many|TRBV20-1|TRBJ2-1
CSARSPGTGSYNEQFF
TGCAGTGCTAGATCACCAGGGACAGGGTCGTACAATGAGCAGTTCTTC
>17|TRBD1|many|TRBV7-2|TRBJ2-3
CASSLDLGQGAADTQYF
TGTGCCAGCAGCTTAGATTTGGGACAGGGGGCCGCAGATACGCAGTATTTT
>11|NA|many|TRBV29-1|TRBJ2-1
CSGLENNEQFF
TGCAGTGGTCTAGAAAACAATGAGCAGTTCTTC
>18|NA|few|TRBV3-1|TRBJ2-4
CASSQDRGGVTLPPIQYF
TGTGCCAGCAGCCAAGATAGGGGGGGCGTAACTCTCCCCCCCATTCAGTACTTC
>16|NA|many|TRBV5-1|TRBJ2-2
CASSLVGRMNTGELFF
TGCGCCAGCAGCTTGGTGGGGCGGATGAACACCGGGGAGCTGTTTTTT
>15|TRBD1|many|TRBV6-5|TRBJ1-1
CASSLNRGGGTEAFF
TGTGCCAGCAGTTTGAACAGGGGTGGGGGCACTGAAGCTTTCTTT
>17|TRBD2|NA|TRBV4-1|TRBJ2-3
CASSQGGSGGPMDTQYF
TGCGCCAGCAGCCAAGGAGGTTCGGGAGGGCCAATGGATACGCAGTATTTT
>14|TRBD2|many|TRBV5-1|TRBJ2-7
CASSALAGAEEQYF
TGCGCCAGCAGCGCGCTAGCGGGAGCGGAAGAGCAGTACTTC
>11|NA|many|TRBV28|TRBJ2-2
CASSSTGELFF
TGTGCCAGCAGTTCCACCGGGGAGCTGTTTTTT
>17|NA|NA|TRBV9|TRBJ1-2
CASSVDPRRLGSYGYTF
TGTGCCAGCAGCGTAGATCCCCGGAGGCTGGGGAGTTACGGCTACACCTTC
>15|NA|once|TRBV23-1|TRBJ2-5
CAGSQSKGPGETQYF
TGCGCCGGCAGTCAATCGAAGGGGCCCGGGGAGACCCAGTACTTC